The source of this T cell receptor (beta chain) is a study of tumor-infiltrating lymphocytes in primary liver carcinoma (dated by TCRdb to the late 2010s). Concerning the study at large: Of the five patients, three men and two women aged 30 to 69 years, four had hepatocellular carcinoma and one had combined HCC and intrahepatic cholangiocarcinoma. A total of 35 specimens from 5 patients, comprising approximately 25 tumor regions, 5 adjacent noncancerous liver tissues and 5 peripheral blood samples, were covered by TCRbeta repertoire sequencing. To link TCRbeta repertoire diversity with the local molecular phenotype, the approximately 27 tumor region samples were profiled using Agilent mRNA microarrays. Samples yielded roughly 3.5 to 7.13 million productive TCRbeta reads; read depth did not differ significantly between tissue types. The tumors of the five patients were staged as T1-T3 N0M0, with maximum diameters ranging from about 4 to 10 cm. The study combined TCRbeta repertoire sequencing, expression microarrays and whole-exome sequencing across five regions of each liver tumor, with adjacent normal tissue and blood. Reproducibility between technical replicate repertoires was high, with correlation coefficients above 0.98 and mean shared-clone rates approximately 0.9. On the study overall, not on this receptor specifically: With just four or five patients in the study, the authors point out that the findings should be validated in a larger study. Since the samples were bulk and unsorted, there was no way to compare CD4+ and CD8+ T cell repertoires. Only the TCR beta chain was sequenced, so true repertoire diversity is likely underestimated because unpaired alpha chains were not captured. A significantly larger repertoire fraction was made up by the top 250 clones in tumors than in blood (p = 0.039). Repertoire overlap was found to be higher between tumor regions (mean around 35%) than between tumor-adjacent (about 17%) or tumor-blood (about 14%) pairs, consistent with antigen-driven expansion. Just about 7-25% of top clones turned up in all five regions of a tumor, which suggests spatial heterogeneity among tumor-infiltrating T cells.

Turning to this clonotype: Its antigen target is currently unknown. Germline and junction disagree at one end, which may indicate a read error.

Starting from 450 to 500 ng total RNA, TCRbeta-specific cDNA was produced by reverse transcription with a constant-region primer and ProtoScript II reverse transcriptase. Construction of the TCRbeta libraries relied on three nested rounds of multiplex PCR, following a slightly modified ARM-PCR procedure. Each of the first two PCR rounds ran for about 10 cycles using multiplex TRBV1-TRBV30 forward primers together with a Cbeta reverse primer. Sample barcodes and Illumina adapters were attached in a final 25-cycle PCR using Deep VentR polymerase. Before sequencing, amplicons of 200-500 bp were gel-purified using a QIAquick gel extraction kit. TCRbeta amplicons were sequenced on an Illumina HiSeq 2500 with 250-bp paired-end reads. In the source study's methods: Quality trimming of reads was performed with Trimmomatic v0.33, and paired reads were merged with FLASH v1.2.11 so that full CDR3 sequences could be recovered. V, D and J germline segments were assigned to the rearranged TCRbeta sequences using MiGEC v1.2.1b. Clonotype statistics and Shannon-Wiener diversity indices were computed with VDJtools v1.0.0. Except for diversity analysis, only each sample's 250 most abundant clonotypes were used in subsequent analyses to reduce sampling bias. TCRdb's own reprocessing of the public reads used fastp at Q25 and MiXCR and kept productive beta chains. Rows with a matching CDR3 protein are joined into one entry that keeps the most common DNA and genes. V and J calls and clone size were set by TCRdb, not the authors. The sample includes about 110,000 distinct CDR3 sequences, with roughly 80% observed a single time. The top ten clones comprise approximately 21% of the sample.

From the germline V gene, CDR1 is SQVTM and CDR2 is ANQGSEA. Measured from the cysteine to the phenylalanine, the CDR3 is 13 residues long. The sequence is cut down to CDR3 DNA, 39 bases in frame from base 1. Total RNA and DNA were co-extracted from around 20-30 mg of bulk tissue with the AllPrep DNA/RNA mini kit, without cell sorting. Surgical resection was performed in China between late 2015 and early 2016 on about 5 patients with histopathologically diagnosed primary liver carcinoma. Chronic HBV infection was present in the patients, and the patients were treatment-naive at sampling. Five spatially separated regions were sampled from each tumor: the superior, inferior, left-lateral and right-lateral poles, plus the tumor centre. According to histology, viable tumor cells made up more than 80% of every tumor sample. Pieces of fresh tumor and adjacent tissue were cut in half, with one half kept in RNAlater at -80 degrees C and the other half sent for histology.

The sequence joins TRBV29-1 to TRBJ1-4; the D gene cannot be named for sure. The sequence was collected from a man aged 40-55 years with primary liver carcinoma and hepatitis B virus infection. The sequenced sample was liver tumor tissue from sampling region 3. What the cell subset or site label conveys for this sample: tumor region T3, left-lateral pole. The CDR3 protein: CSHDGGMGENLFF. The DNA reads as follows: TGCAGCCATGACGGAGGGATGGGTGAAAATCTGTTTTTT.